The T cell receptor (beta chain) under discussion was sequenced for a study of blood T cell repertoires in COVID-19. At the level of the study: The origin of the acute and convalescent COVID-19 samples was the United States, Italy and Spain. Sources were T cells, B-cell-depleted T cells, or PBMCs; the material itself was cDNA or gDNA.

Trimming shortened V by 6 bases and J by 6 bases, and 9 bases separated the two germline ends. Germline CDR1 SGHNT, CDR2 YENEEA. CDR3 length equals 12 residues. Study processing details: Amplifying reference gene primers gave estimates of nucleated cell counts. Only in-frame clones appear in the TCRdb table, and some are missing; sequencing was by immunoSEQ multiplex PCR. V and J calls and clone size follow that table, whereas D and trimming were derived from the DNA. The table lists roughly 30,000 clones, roughly nine tenths of them singletons. The J gene is TRBJ2-1, the V gene TRBV11-3; no clear D gene. Sequenced material: peripheral blood. The receptor comes from a man older than 75 with acute or convalescent COVID-19. For the CDR3, the DNA is TGTGCCAGCAGTCTAACTCTCAATGAGCAGTTCTTC. Encoded protein: CASSLTLNEQFF. Full variable domain (missing parts from reference TRBV11-3 and TRBJ2-1): EAGVVQSPRYKIIEKKQPVAFWCNPISGHNTLYWYLQNLGQGPELLIRYENEEAVDDSQLPKDRFSAERLKGVDSTLKIQPAELGDSAVYLCASSLTLNEQFFGPGTRLTVL.